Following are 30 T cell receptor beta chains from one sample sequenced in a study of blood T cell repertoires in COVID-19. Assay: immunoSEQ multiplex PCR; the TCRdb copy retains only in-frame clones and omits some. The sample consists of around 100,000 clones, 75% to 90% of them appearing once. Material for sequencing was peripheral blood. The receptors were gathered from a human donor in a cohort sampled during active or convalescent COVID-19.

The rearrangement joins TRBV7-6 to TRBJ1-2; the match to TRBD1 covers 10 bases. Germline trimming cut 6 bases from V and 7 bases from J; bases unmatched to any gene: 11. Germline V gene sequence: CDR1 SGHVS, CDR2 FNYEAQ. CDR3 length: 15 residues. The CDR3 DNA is TGTGCCAGCAGTCGGGGTGACAGGGGGCATGGTGGCTACACCTTC. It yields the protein CASSRGDRGHGGYTF.

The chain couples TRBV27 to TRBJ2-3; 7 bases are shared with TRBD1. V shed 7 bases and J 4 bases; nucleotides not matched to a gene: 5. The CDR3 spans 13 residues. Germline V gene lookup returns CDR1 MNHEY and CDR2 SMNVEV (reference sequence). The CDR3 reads CASKKQGADTQYF. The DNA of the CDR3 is TGTGCCAGCAAAAAGCAGGGGGCAGATACGCAGTATTTT.

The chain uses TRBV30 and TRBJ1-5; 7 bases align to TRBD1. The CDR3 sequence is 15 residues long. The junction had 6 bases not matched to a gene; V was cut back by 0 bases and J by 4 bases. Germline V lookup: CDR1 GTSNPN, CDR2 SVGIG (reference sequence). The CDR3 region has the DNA TGTGCCTGGAGTGTGGGGACAGCAGGGAATCAGCCCCAGCATTTT. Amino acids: CAWSVGTAGNQPQHF.

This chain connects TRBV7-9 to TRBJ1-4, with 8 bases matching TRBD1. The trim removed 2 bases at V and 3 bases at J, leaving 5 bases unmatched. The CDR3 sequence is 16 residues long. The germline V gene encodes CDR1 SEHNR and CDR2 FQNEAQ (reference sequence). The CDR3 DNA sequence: TGTGCCAGCAGCTTATGGGCGACAGGGGCTAATGAAAAACTGTTTTTT. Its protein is CASSLWATGANEKLFF. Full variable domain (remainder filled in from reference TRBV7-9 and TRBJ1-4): DTGVSQNPRHKITKRGQNVTFRCDPISEHNRLYWYRQTLGQGPEFLTYFQNEAQLEKSRLLSDRFSAERPKGSFSTLEIQRTEQGDSAMYLCASSLWATGANEKLFFGSGTQLSVL.

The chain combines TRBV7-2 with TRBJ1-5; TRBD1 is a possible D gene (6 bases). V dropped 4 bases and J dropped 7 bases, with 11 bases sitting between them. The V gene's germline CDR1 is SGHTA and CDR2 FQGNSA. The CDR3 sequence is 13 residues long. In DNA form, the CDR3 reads TGTGCCAGCAGCTCGAGGGGGGGGCAGCCCCAGCATTTT. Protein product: CASSSRGGQPQHF. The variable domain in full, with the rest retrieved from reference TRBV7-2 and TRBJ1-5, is GAGVSQSPSNKVTEKGKDVELRCDPISGHTALYWYRQSLGQGLEFLIYFQGNSAPDKSGLPSDRFSAERTGGSVSTLTIQRTQQEDSAVYLCASSSRGGQPQHFGDGTRLSIL.

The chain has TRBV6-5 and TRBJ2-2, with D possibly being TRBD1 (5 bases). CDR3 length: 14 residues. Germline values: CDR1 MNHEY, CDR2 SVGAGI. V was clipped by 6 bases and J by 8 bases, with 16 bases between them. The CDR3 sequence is CASRRQLTGGELFF. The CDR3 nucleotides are TGTGCCAGCAGACGACAGCTCACTGGGGGGGAGCTGTTTTTT.

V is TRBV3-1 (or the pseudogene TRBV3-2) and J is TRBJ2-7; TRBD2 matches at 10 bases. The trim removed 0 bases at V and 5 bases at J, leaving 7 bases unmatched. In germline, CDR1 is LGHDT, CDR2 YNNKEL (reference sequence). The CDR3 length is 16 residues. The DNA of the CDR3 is TGTGCCAGCAGCCAAGATCCACTAGCGGGGTCCCACGAGCAGTACTTC. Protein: CASSQDPLAGSHEQYF.

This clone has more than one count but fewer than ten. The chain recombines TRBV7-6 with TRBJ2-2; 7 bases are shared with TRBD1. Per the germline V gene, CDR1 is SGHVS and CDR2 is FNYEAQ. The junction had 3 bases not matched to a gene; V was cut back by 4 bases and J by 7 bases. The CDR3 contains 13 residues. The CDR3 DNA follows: TGTGCCAGCAGCTATCAGGGGGACGGGGAGCTGTTTTTT. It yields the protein CASSYQGDGELFF.

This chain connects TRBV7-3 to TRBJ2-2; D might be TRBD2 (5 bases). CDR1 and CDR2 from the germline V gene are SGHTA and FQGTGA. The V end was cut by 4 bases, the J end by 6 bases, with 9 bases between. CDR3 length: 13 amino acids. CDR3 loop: CASSWRTSGELFF. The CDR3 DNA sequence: TGTGCCAGCAGCTGGAGGACGTCCGGGGAGCTGTTTTTT.

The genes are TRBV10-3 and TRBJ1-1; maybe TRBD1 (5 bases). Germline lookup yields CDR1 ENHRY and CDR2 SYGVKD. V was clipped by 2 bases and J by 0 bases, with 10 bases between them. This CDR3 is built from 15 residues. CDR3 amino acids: CAISEATDMNTEAFF. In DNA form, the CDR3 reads TGTGCCATCAGTGAGGCGACAGACATGAACACTGAAGCTTTCTTT.

The CDR3 here is CATTPGQGISPLHF. The CDR3 DNA reads as TGTGCCACCACCCCTGGACAGGGGATTTCACCCCTCCACTTT. V is TRBV6-5 and J is TRBJ1-6, with 9 bases matching TRBD1. Germline V lookup: CDR1 MNHEY, CDR2 SVGAGI. CDR3 length: 14 residues. V trimming: 10 bases; J trimming: 9 bases; junction bases outside the gene matches: 10.

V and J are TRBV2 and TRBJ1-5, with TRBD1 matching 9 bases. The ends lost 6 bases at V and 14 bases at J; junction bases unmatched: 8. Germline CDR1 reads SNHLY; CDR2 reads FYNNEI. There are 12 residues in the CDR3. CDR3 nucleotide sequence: TGTGCCAGCAGCGGGGACAGGGTGGTGGAGCATTTT. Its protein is CASSGDRVVEHF.

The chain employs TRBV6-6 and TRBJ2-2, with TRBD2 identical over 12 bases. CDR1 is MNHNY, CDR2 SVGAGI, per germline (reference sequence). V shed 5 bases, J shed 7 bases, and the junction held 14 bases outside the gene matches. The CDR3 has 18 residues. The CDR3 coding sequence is TGTGCCAGCAGTCCAACCCTAGCGGGGGGGCCTATTCACGGGGAGCTGTTTTTT. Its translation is CASSPTLAGGPIHGELFF.

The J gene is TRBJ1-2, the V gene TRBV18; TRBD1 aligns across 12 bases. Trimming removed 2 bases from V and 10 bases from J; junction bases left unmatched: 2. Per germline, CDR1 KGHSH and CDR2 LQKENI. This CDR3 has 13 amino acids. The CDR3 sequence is CASSPGTGGNYTF. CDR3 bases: TGTGCCAGCTCACCAGGGACAGGGGGCAACTACACCTTC.

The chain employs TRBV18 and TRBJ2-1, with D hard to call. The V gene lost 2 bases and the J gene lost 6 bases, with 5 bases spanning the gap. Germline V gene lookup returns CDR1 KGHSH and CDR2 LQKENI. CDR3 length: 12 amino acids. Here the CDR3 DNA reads TGTGCCAGCTCACCAACGAGCAATGAGCAGTTCTTC. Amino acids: CASSPTSNEQFF. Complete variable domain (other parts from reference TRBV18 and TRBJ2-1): NAGVMQNPRHLVRRRGQEARLRCSPMKGHSHVYWYRQLPEEGLKFMVYLQKENIIDESGMPKERFSAEFPKEGPSILRIQQVVRGDSAAYFCASSPTSNEQFFGPGTRLTVL.

The CDR3 here is CASSRGQGPSYEQYF. DNA for the CDR3: TGTGCCAGCAGCCGTGGACAGGGGCCCTCCTACGAGCAGTACTTC. The gene calls are TRBV21-1 and TRBJ2-7; the table's TRBD1 call for D was not verified on the DNA. TRBV21-1 is termed a pseudogene. The CDR3 is made up of 15 amino acids.

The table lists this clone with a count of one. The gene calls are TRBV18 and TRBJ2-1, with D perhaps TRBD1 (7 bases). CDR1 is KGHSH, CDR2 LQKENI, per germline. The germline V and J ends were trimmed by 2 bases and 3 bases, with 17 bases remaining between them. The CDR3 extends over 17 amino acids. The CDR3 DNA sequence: TGTGCCAGCTCACCAAATCCCGACAGGGACTTCTACAATGAGCAGTTCTTC. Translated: CASSPNPDRDFYNEQFF.

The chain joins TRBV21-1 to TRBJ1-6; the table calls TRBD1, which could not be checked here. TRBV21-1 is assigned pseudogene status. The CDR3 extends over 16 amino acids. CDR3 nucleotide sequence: TGTGCCAGCAGCGACCAGACAGGGGGGTTAAATTCACCCCTCCACTTT. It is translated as CASSDQTGGLNSPLHF.

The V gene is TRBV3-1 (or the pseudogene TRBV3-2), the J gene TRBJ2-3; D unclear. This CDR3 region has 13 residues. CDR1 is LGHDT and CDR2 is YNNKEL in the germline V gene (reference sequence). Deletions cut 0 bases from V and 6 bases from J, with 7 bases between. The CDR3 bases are TGTGCCAGCAGCCAAGAAACGCGGGATACGCAGTATTTT. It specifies CASSQETRDTQYF.

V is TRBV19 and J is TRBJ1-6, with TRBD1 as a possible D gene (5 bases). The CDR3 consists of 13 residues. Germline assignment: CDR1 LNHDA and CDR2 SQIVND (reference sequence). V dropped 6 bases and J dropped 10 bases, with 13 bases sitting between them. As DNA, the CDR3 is TGTGCCAGTAGCCCGGGGGTCCAATCACCCCTCCACTTT. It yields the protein CASSPGVQSPLHF.

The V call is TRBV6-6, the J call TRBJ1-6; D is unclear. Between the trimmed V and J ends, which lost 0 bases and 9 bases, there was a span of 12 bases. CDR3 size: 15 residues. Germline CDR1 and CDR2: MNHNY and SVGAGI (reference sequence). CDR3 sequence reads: CASSYSERRISPLHF. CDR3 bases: TGTGCCAGCAGTTACTCTGAACGGCGGATTTCACCCCTCCACTTT.

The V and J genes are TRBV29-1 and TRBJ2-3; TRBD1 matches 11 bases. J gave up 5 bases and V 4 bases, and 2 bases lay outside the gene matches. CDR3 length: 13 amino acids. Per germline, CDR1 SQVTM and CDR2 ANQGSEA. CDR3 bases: TGCAGCGTTGGGGACAGGGGGGTAGATACGCAGTATTTT. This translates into CSVGDRGVDTQYF.

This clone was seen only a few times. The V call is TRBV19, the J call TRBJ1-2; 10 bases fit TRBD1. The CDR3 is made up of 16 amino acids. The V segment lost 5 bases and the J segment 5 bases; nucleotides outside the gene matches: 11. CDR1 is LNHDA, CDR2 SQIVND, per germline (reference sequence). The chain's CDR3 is CASSFPTGGDGYGYTF. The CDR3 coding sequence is TGTGCCAGTAGTTTCCCGACAGGGGGCGATGGGTATGGCTACACCTTC.

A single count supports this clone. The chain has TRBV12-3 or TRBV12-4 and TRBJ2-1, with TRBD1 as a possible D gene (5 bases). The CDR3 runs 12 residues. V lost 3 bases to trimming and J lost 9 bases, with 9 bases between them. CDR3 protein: CASSFQGGEQFF. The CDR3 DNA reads TGTGCCAGCAGTTTCCAGGGCGGTGAGCAGTTCTTC.

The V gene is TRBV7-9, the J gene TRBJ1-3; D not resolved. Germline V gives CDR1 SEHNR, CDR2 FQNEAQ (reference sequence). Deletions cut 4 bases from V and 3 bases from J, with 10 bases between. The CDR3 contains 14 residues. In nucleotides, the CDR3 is TGTGCCAGCAGCTCAAGTGGCCTTGGAAACACCATATATTTT. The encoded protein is CASSSSGLGNTIYF.

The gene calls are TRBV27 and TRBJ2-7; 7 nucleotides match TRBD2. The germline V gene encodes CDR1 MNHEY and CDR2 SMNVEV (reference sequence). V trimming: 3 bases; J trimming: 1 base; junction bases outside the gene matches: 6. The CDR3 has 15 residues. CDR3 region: CASSLREGVSYEQYF. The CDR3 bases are TGTGCCAGCAGTTTGAGGGAGGGTGTTTCCTACGAGCAGTACTTC.

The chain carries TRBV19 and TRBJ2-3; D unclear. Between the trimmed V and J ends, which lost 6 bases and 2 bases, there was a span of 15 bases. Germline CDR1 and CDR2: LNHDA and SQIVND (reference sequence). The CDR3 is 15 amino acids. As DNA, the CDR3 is TGTGCCAGTAGCTCTGACATAATGGACACAGATACGCAGTATTTT. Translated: CASSSDIMDTDTQYF.

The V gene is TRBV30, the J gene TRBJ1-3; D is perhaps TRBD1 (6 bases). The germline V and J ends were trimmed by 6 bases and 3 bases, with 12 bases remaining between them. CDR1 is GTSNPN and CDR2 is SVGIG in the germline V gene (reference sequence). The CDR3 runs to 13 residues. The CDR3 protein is CACPRTDGNTIYF. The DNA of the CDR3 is TGTGCCTGCCCTCGGACAGATGGAAACACCATATATTTT.

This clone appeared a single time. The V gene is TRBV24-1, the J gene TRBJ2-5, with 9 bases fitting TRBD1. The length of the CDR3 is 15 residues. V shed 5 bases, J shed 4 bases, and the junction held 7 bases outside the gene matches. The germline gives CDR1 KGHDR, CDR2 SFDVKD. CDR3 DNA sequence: TGTGCCACCAGTGGCGACAGGGGGGTTTCAGAGACCCAGTACTTC. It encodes CATSGDRGVSETQYF.

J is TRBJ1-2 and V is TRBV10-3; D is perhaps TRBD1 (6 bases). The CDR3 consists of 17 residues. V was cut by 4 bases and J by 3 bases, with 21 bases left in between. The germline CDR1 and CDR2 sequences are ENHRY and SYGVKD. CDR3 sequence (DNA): TGTGCCATCAGTGGAGGACAGTTTGGGGGTCCTGACTATGGCTACACCTTC. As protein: CAISGGQFGGPDYGYTF.